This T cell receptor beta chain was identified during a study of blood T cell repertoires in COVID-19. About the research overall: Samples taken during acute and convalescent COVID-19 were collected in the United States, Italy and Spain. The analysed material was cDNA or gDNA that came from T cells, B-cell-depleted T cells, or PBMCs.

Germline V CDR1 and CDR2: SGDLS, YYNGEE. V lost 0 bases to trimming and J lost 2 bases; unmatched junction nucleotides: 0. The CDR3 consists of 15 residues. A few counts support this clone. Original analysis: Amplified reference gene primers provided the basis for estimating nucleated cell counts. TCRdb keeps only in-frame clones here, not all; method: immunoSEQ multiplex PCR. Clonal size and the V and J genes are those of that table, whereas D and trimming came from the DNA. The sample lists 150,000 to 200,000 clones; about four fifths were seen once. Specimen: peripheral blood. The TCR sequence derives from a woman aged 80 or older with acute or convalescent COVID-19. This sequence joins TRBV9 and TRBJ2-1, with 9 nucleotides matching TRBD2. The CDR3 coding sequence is TGTGCCAGCAGCGTAGGGACTAGCGCCTACAATGAGCAGTTCTTC. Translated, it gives CASSVGTSAYNEQFF. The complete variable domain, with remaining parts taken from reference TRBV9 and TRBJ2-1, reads DSGVTQTPKHLITATGQRVTLRCSPRSGDLSVYWYQQSLDQGLQFLIQYYNGEERAKGNILERFSAQQFPDLHSELNLSSLELGDSALYFCASSVGTSAYNEQFFGPGTRLTVL.